This TCR beta chain was sequenced in a study of T cell responses to AZD1222 COVID-19 vaccine. Study summary: Second-dose schedules of about 4 or about 12 weeks were combined.

TCRdb keeps only in-frame clones here, not all; method: immunoSEQ multiplex PCR. Among about 140,000 clones listed, more than 80% were seen once. There are 16 residues in the CDR3. With 0 bases clipped from V and 5 bases from J, the junction kept 7 bases outside the gene matches. CDR1 MNHNY and CDR2 SVGAGI come from the germline V gene (reference sequence). The chain links TRBV6-6 to TRBJ2-5, with 9 bases identical to TRBD1. Here the sequenced sample was peripheral blood, taken on day 0 of AZD1222 vaccination. The origin of this receptor is an adult in good health. The CDR3 here is CASSYSRDRATETQYF. CDR3 bases: TGTGCCAGCAGTTACTCGCGGGACAGGGCTACGGAGACCCAGTACTTC.